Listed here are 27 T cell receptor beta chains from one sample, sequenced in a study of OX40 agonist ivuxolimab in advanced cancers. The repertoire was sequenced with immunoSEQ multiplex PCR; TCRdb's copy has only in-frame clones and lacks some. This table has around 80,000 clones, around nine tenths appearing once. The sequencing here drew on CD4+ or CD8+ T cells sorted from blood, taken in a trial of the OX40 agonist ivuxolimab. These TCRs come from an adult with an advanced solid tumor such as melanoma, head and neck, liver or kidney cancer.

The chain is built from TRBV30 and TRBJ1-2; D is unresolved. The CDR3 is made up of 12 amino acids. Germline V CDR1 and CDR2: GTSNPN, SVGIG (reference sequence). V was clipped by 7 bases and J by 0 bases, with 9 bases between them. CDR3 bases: TGTGCCTCATCAGATTCTAACTATGGCTACACCTTC. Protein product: CASSDSNYGYTF.

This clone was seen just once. In DNA form, the CDR3 reads TGTGCCTCAGGACGGACGAACACTGAAGCTTTCTTT. Its protein is CASGRTNTEAFF. V is TRBV30 and J is TRBJ1-1; D is unclear. This CDR3 contains 12 residues. V gave up 7 bases and J gave up 1 base, with 10 bases separating them. Germline V gene lookup returns CDR1 GTSNPN and CDR2 SVGIG (reference sequence).

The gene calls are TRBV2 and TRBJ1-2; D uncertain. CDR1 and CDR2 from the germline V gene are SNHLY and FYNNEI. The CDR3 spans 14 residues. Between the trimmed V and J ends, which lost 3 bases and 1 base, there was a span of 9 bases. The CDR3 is CASSDSTFNYGYTF. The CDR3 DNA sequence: TGTGCCAGCAGTGATAGCACCTTTAACTATGGCTACACCTTC.

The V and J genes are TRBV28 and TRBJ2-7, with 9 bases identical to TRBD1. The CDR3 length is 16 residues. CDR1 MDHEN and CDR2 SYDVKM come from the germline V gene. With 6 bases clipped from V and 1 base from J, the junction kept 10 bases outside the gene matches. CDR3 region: CASRGTGGGPSYEQYF. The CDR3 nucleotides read TGTGCCAGCAGGGGAACAGGGGGCGGACCATCCTACGAGCAGTACTTC.

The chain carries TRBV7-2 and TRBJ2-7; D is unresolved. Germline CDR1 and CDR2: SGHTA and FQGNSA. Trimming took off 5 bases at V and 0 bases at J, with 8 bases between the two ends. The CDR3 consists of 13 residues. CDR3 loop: CASSRPSSYEQYF. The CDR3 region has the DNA TGTGCCAGCAGCCGCCCGAGCTCCTACGAGCAGTACTTC.

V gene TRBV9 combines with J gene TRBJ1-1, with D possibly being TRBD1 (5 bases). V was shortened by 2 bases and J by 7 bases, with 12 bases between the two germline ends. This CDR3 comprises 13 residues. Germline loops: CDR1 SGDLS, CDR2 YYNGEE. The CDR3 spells CASSVTSGGEAFF. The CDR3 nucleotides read TGTGCCAGCAGCGTCACTAGTGGGGGTGAAGCTTTCTTT.

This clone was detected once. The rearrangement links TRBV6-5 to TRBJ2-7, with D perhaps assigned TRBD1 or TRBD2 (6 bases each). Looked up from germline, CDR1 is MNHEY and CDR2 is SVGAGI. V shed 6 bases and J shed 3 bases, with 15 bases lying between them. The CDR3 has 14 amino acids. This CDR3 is CASRLRGTFYEQYF. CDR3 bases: TGTGCCAGCAGGCTACGCGGGACATTCTACGAGCAGTACTTC.

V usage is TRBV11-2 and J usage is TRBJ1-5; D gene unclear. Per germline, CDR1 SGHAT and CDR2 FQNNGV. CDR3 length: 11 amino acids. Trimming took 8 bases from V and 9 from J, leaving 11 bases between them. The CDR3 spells CASYQTGPQHF. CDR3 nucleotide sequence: TGTGCCAGCTACCAGACGGGGCCCCAGCATTTT.

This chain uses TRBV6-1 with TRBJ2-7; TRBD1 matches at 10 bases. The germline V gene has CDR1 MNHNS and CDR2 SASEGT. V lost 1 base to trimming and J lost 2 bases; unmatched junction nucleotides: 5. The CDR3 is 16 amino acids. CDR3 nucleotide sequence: TGTGCCAGCAGTGAAGTGGGGACAGGGGAGACCTACGAGCAGTACTTC. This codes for CASSEVGTGETYEQYF.

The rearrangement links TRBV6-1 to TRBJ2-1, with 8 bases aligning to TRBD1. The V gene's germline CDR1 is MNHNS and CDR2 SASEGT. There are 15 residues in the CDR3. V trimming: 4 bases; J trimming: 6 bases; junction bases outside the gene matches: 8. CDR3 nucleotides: TGTGCCAGCAGTGTCGGGACAGGTTTCACCAATGAGCAGTTCTTC. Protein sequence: CASSVGTGFTNEQFF.

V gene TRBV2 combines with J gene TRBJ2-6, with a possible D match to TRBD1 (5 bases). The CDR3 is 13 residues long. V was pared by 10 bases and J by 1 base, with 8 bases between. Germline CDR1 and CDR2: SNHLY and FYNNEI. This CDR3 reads CATSGSGANVLTF. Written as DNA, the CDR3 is TGTGCCACCTCAGGGTCTGGGGCCAACGTCCTGACTTTC.

The CDR3 region has the DNA TGTGCCAGCAGCTTATTTACGGGGCTCGGCAATGAGCAGTTCTTC. Its translation is CASSLFTGLGNEQFF. The chain couples TRBV11-2 to TRBJ2-1; TRBD1 or TRBD2 may be the D gene (5 bases each). Trimming cost V 2 bases and J 6 bases, with 14 bases left between them. Germline V CDR1 and CDR2: SGHAT, FQNNGV. This CDR3 spans 15 amino acids.

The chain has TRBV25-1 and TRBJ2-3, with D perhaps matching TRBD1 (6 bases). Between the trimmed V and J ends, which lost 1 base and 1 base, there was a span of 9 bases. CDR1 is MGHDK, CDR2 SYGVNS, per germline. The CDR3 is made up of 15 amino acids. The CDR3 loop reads CASSESGAGTDTQYF. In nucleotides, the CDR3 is TGTGCCAGCAGTGAATCAGGGGCTGGCACAGATACGCAGTATTTT.

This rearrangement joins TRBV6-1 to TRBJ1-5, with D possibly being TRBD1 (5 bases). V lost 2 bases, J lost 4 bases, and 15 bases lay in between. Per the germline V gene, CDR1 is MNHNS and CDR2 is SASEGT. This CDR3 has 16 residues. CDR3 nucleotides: TGTGCCAGCAGTGAAATGGGGATCAGGGTTAATCAGCCCCAGCATTTT. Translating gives CASSEMGIRVNQPQHF.

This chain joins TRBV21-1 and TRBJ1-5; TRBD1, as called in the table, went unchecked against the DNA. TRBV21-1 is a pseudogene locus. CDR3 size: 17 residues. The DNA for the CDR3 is TGTGCCAGCAGTCGCACGGGGCGGGACAGGGATGATCAGCCCCAGCATTTT. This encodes CASSRTGRDRDDQPQHF.

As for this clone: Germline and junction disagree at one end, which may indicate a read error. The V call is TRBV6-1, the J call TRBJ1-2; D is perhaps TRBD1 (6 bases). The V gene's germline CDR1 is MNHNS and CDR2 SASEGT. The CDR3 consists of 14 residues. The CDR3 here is CASQTDTPGGGGYF. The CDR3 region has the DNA TGTGCCAGCCAAACTGACACCCCCGGGGGGGGCGGTTACTTC.

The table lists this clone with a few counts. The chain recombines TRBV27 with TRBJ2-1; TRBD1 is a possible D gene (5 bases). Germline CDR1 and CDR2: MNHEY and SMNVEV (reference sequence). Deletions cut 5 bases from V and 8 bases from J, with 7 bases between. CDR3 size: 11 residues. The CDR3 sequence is CASSLRDEQFF. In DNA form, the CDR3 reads TGTGCCAGCAGTCTCAGGGATGAGCAGTTCTTC.

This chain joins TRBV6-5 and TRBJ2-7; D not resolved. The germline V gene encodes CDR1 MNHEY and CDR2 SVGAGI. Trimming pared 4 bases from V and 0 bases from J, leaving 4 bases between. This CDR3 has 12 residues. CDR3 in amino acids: CASSSPSYEQYF. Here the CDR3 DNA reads TGTGCCAGCAGTTCCCCCTCCTACGAGCAGTACTTC.

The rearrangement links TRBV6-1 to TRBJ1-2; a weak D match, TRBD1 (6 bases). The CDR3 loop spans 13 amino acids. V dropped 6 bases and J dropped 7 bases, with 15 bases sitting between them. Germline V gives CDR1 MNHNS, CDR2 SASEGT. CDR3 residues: CASRETGLSGYTF. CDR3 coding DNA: TGTGCCAGCAGGGAGACAGGACTTTCTGGCTACACCTTC.

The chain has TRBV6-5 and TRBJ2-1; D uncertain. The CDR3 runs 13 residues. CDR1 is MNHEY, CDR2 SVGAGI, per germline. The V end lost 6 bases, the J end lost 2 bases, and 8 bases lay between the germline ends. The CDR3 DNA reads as TGTGCCAGCAGACACCAGGCCTACAATGAGCAGTTCTTC. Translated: CASRHQAYNEQFF.

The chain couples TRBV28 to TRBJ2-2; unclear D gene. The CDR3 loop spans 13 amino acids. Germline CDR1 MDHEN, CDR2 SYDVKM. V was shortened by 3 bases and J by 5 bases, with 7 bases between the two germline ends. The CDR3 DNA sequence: TGTGCCAGCAGTTTTTTCGGGACCGGGGAGCTGTTTTTT. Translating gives CASSFFGTGELFF. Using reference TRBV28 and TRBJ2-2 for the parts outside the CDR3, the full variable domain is DVKVTQSSRYLVKRTGEKVFLECVQDMDHENMFWYRQDPGLGLRLIYFSYDVKMKEKGDIPEGYSVSREKKERFSLILESASTNQTSMYLCASSFFGTGELFFGEGSRLTVL.

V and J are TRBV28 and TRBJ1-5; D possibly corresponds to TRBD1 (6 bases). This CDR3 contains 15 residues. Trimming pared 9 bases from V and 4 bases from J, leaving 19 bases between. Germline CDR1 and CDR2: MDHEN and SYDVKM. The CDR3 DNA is TGTGCCAGGACCAGGGGAGACGAATGGAATCAGCCCCAGCATTTT. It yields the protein CARTRGDEWNQPQHF. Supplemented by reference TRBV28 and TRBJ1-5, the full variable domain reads DVKVTQSSRYLVKRTGEKVFLECVQDMDHENMFWYRQDPGLGLRLIYFSYDVKMKEKGDIPEGYSVSREKKERFSLILESASTNQTSMYLCARTRGDEWNQPQHFGDGTRLSIL.

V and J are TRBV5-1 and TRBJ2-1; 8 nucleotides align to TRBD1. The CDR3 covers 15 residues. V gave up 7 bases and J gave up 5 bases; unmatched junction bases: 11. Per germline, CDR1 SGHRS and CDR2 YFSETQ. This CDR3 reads CASRAGTGVDNEQFF. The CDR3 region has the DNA TGCGCCAGCCGGGCCGGGACAGGCGTAGACAATGAGCAGTTCTTC.

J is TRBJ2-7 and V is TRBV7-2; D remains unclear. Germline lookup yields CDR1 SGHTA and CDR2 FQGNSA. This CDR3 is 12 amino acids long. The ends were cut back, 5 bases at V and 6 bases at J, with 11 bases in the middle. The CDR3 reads CASSRSFAEQYF. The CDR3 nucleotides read TGTGCCAGCAGCCGAAGCTTTGCCGAGCAGTACTTC. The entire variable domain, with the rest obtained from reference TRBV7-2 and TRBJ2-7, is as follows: GAGVSQSPSNKVTEKGKDVELRCDPISGHTALYWYRQSLGQGLEFLIYFQGNSAPDKSGLPSDRFSAERTGGSVSTLTIQRTQQEDSAVYLCASSRSFAEQYFGPGTRLTVT.

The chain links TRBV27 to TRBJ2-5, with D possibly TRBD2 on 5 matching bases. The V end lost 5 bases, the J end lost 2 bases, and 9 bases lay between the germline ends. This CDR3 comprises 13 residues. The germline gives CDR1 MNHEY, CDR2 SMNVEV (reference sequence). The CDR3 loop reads CASSQTGQETQYF. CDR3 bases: TGTGCCAGCAGTCAGACGGGGCAAGAGACCCAGTACTTC.

This CDR3 reads CATRQGAYQPQHF. The CDR3 DNA is TGCGCCACCCGACAGGGGGCCTATCAGCCCCAGCATTTT. The chain has TRBV10-2 and TRBJ1-5, with 10 positions matching TRBD1. CDR1 is WSHSY, CDR2 SAAADI, per germline. CDR3 length: 13 residues. Germline trimming cut 10 bases from V and 5 bases from J; bases unmatched to any gene: 5.

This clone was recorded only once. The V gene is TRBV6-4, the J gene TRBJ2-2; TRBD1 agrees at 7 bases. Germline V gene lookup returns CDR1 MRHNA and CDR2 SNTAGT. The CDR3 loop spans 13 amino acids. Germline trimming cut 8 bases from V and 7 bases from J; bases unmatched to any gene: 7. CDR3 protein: CASRGQAGGELFF. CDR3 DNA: TGTGCCAGCCGAGGACAGGCGGGCGGGGAGCTGTTTTTT.